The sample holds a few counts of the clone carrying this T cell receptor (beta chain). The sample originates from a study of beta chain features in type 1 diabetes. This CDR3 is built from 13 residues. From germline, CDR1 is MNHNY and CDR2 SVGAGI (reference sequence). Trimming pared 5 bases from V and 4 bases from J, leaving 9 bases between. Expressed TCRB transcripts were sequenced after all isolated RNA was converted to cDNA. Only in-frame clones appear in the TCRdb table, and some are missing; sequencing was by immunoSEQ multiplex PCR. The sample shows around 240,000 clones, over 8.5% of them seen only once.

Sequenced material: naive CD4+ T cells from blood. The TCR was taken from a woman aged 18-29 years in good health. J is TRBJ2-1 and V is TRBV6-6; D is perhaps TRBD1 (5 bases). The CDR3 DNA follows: TGTGCCAGCAGTCTGGACACTTACAATGAGCAGTTCTTC. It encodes CASSLDTYNEQFF.